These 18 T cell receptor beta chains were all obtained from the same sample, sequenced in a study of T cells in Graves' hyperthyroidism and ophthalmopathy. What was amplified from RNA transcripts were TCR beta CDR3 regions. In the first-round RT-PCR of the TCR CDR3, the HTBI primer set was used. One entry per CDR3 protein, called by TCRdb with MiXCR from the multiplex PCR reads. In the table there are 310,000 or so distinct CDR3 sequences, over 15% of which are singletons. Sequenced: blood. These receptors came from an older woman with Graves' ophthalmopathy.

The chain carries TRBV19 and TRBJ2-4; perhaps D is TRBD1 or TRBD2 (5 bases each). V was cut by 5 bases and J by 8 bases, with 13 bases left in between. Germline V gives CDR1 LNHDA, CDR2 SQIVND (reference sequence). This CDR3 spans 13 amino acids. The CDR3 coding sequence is TGTGCCAGTAGTCCCCGGGACGGTTACATTCAGTACTTC. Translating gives CASSPRDGYIQYF.

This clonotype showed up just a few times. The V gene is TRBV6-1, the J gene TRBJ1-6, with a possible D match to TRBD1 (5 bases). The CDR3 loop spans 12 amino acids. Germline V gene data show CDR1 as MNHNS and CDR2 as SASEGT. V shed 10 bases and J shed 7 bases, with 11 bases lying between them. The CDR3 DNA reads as TGTGCCACATCCGGGGGAAATTCACCCCTCCACTTT. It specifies CATSGGNSPLHF.

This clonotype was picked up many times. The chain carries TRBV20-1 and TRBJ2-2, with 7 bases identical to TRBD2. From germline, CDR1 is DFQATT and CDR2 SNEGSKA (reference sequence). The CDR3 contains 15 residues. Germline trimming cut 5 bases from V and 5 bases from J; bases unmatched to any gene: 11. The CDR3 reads CSAYHGGGYTGELFF. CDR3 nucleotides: TGCAGTGCTTATCATGGGGGGGGATATACCGGGGAGCTGTTTTTT.

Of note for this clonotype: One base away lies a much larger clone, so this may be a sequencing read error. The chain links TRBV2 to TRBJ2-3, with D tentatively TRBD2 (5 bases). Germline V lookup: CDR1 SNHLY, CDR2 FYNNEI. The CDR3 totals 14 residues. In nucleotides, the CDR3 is TGTGCCAGCAGTCGGAACTCAGTGGGAGATACGCGGTATTTT. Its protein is CASSRNSVGDTRYF. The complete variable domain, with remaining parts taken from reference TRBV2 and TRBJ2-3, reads EPEVTQTPSHQVTQMGQEVILRCVPISNHLYFYWYRQILGQKVEFLVSFYNNEISEKSEIFDDQFSVERPDGSNFTLKIRSTKLEDSAMYFCASSRNSVGDTRYFGPGTRLTVL.

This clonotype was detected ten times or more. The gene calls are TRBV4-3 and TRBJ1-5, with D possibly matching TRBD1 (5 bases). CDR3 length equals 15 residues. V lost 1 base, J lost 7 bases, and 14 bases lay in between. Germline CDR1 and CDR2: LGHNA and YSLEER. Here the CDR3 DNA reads TGCGCCAGCAGCCAAGTGATGGGGACGGGACAGCCCCAGCATTTT. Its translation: CASSQVMGTGQPQHF.

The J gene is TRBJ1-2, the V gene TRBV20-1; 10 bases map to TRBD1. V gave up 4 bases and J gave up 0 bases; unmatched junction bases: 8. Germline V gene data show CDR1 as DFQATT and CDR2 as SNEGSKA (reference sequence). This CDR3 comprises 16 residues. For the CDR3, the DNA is TGCAGTGCTAAAGGACAGGGGGGAGAGGCTAACTATGGCTACACCTTC. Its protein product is CSAKGQGGEANYGYTF.

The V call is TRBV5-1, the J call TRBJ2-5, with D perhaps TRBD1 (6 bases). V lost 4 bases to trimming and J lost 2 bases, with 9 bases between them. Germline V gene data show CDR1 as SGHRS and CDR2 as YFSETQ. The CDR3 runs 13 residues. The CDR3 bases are TGCGCCAGCAGCGAGGGGACACAAGAGACCCAGTACTTC. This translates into CASSEGTQETQYF.

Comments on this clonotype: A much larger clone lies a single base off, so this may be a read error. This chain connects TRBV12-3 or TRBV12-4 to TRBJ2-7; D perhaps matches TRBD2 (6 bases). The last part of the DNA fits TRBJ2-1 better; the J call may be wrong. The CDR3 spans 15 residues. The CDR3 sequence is CASSTGTPGSYEQFF. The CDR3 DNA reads TGTGCCAGCAGCACCGGGACTCCCGGCTCCTACGAGCAGTTCTTC.

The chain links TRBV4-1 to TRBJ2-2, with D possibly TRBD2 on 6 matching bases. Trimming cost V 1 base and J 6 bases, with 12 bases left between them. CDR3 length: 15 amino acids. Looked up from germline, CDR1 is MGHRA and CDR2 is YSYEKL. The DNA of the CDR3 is TGCGCCAGCAGCCAAGGGGGGGTAGCCCCCGGGGAGCTGTTTTTT. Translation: CASSQGGVAPGELFF.

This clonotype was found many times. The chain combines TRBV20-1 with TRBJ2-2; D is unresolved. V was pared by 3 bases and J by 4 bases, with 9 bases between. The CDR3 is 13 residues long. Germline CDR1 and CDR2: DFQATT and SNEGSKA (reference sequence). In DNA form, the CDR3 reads TGCAGTGCTAGTGGTTTCGGCACCGGGGAGCTGTTTTTT. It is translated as CSASGFGTGELFF.

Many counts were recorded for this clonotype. The CDR3 here is CASRISGGGQPQHF. The CDR3 bases are TGTGCCAGCAGGATATCCGGGGGGGGTCAGCCCCAGCATTTT. The chain links TRBV7-2 to TRBJ1-5, with D tentatively TRBD1 (5 bases). This CDR3 comprises 14 residues. Germline loops: CDR1 SGHTA, CDR2 FQGNSA. Trimming took off 6 bases at V and 6 bases at J, with 15 bases between the two ends. The whole variable domain, remainder taken from reference TRBV7-2 and TRBJ1-5, is GAGVSQSPSNKVTEKGKDVELRCDPISGHTALYWYRQSLGQGLEFLIYFQGNSAPDKSGLPSDRFSAERTGGSVSTLTIQRTQQEDSAVYLCASRISGGGQPQHFGDGTRLSIL.

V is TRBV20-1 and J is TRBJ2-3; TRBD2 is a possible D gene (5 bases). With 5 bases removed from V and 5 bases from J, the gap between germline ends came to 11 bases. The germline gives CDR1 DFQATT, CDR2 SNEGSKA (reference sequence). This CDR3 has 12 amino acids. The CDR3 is CSAEGRIDTQYF. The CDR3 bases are TGCAGTGCTGAGGGCCGGATAGATACGCAGTATTTT.

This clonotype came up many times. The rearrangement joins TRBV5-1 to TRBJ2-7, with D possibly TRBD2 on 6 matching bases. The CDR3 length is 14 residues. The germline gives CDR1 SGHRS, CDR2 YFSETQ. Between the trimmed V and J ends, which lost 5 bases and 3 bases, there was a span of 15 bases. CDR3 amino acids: CASRLWEADYEQYF. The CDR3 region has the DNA TGCGCCAGCAGGTTGTGGGAGGCGGACTACGAGCAGTACTTC.

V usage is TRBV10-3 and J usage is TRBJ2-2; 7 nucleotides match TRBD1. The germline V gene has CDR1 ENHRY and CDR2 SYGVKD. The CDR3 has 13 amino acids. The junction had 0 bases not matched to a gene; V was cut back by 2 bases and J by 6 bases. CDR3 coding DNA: TGTGCCATCAGTGAGACAGGGGCCGGGGAGCTGTTTTTT. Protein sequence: CAISETGAGELFF.

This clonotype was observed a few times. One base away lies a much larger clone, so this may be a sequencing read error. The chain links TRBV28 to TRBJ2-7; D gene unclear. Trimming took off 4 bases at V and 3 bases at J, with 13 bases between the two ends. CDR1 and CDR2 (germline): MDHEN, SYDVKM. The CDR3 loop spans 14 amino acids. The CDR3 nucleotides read TGTGCCAGCAGTTCCGGGTCCTCGGGCTACGAGCAGTACTTC. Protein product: CASSSGSSGYEQYF.

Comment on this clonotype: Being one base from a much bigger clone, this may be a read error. The CDR3 bases are TGTGCCAGCAACCTCTACAGGGACTCTTCACCCCTCCACTTT. Protein: CASNLYRDSSPLHF. The chain carries TRBV11-2 and TRBJ1-6, with a tentative D call TRBD1 (6 bases). The CDR3 has 14 amino acids. CDR1 SGHAT and CDR2 FQNNGV come from the germline V gene. V was pared by 7 bases and J by 9 bases, with 16 bases between.

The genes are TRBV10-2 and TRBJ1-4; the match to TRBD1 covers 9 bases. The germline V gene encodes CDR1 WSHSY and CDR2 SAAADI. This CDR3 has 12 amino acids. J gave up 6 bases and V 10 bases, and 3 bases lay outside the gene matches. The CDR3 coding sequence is TGCGCCACCCGGGACAGGGATGAAAAACTGTTTTTT. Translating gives CATRDRDEKLFF.

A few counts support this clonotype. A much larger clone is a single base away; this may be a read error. The CDR3 sequence is CASGYWADTEAFF. For the CDR3, the DNA is TGTGCCAGCGGTTACTGGGCCGACACTGAAGCTTTCTTT. The J gene is TRBJ1-1, the V gene TRBV6-5, with D unclear. Germline CDR1 and CDR2: MNHEY and SVGAGI. The CDR3 has 13 residues.